This T cell receptor beta chain is from a study of blood T cell repertoires in COVID-19. As for the study in general: From T cells, B-cell-depleted T cells, or PBMCs came the material, which was cDNA or gDNA.

Data came from immunoSEQ multiplex PCR; TCRdb stores just in-frame clones and leaves some out. The table records around 270,000 clones, about 88% of them present only once. Deletions cut 0 bases from V and 2 bases from J, with 11 bases between. The length of the CDR3 is 15 residues. In germline, CDR1 is SGHNT, CDR2 YYREEE (reference sequence). The sample consisted of peripheral blood. The chain couples TRBV5-4 to TRBJ2-5; no clear D gene. The TCR comes from a man aged 55-75 years who had recovered from COVID-19. The CDR3 coding sequence is TGTGCCAGCAGCTTGGCCGCAGCGCGTCAAGAGACCCAGTACTTC. Translation: CASSLAAARQETQYF.